The entry below gives a single TCR beta chain sequence along with its context. Its antigen has not been determined. No quality values exist for individual bases; no much larger clone is one base distant. This record belongs to a study of shared clonotypes between healthy human individuals (dated by TCRdb to the early 2020s). Some background on the complete study: Two women and a few men aged 18 to 49 years were included in the cohort. For each donor, CD4 naive and CD4 memory were each given three plates, CD8 naive was given two plates, and CD8 memory was given one plate. The study deeply sequenced blood TCR repertoires of about 5 healthy adults to estimate repertoire size and the extent of clonotype sharing between individuals. To increase sequencing depth and limit assay-specific biases, different laboratories used diverse techniques to prepare libraries and sequence TCR repertoires. Leukapheresis yielded between about 0.94 and 8.9 billion PBMCs per donor.

Counted from cysteine to phenylalanine, this CDR3 has 12 amino acids. Only the CDR3 part of the read is kept: 36 bases, read in frame from the first base. Relative to germline, V is 7 bases shorter and J is 2 bases shorter, with 6 bases between their ends. Reading the germline V gene gives CDR1 MNHNS and CDR2 SASEGT. Donors were healthy HIV-negative adults with no recently reported acute infections or vaccinations. Every donor was a Caucasian adult living in Nashville, Tennessee, USA. CD4+ T cells were enriched through magnetic negative selection, after which naive cells were positively selected on CD45RA and the remaining negative fraction served as the memory subset. Blood was obtained by leukapheresis, after which PBMCs were separated by Ficoll-Histopaque density gradient centrifugation and cryopreserved in liquid nitrogen vapor phase. Analytical flow cytometry was used to check the purity and quantity of every magnetically sorted T cell population. Each sorted fraction had its genomic DNA isolated and then quantified by UV absorbance on a Nanodrop 2000c.

Using the deep immunoSEQ assay, multiplex PCR amplified TCR CDR3 regions from genomic DNA. Genomic DNA extracted from each cell subset was distributed evenly over all wells of several immunoSEQ 96-well plates, and each plate served as one replicate. For sorted subsets, each replicate PCR was loaded with 200 ng genomic DNA, equivalent to approximately 27,000 T cell genomes. Purified libraries were measured with a Qubit 3.0 fluorometer, size-checked on a Bioanalyzer 2100, and measured again with the KAPA Library Quantification kit. A separate single-read 150-cycle Illumina NextSeq 550 flow cell was used to sequence each immunoSEQ 96-well plate. The original pipeline was this. Because the immunoSEQ output held only junctional sequences and lacked quality scores, the filtering could not match the filtering applied to full-length reads. To assign V/J genes and CDR3, sequences were annotated against IMGT germline references using PyIR, a Python wrapper for IgBLAST v1.9. Reads with weak V/J assignments (E-value above 1e-6), missing CDR3, stop codons, out-of-frame junctions, or ambiguous translated residues were removed. V3J clonotypes were defined as sequences sharing the same inferred V gene, J gene, and CDR3 amino acid sequence. Percentage overlap between repertoires was calculated by dividing the number of shared unique clonotypes by the size of the smaller repertoire. RTK rarefaction, the Chao1 estimator, and Recon v2.1 estimates of unobserved clonotypes were used to assess repertoire richness. For all TCRbeta clonotypes obtained by the gDNA method from several donors, generation probabilities were computed with OLGA. Not all clones reach the TCRdb copy of this immuneACCESS table, which keeps in-frame sequences only. Checked studies attribute under half of the gap to unresolved V genes and leave the rest unexplained. D and trimming come from the DNA, and the V and J calls and clone size come from that table. The sample yields some 2.4 million clones; approximately 93% were counted once. The ten most abundant clones make up approximately 0.36% of the sample.

Broad study findings and their caveats: Higher generation probabilities were observed for clonotypes shared by all four sorted-subset donors than for non-shared clonotypes. Naive subsets generally had larger estimated clonotype richness than memory subsets. Incomplete sequencing was indicated by rarefaction of sorted-subset datasets, despite the large sequencing depth. Pairwise subsampling indicated that sequencing depth was expected to affect the degree of clonotype sharing among donors. Because the study included a small number of donors, the genetic and exposure-history diversity represented was limited. Sampling was limited to blood, and TCR repertoires in tissue likely differ from TCR repertoires in blood. When a handful of donors were compared, the shared fraction of clonotypes was around 4.6% for naive CD4, 3% to 4% for naive CD8, more than 2% for memory CD4, and approximately 0.4% for memory CD8.

The sample was naive CD4+ T cells from PBMCs. What the cell subset or site label conveys for this sample: CD45RA+ positively selected. The chain employs TRBV6-1 and TRBJ1-5; a confident D gene designation cannot be given. This clonotype was obtained from a man in his late teens or twenties in good health. Some clones in this sample may be carry-over from other donors' samples. The nucleotide sequence is TGTGCCAGCATCTCGGGCAATCAGCCCCAGCATTTT. It specifies CASISGNQPQHF.